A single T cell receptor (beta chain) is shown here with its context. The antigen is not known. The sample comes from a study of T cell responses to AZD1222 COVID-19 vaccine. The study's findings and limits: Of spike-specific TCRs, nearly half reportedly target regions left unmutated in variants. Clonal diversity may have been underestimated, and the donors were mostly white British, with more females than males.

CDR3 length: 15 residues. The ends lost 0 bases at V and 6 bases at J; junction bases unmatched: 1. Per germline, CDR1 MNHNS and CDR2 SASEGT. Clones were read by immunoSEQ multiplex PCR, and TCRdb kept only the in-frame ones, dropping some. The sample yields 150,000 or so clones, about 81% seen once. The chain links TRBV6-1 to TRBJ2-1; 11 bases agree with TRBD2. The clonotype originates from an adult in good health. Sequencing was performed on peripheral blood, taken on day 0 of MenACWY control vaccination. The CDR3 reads CASSEASGGANEQFF. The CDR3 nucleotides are TGTGCCAGCAGTGAAGCTAGCGGGGGGGCCAATGAGCAGTTCTTC.